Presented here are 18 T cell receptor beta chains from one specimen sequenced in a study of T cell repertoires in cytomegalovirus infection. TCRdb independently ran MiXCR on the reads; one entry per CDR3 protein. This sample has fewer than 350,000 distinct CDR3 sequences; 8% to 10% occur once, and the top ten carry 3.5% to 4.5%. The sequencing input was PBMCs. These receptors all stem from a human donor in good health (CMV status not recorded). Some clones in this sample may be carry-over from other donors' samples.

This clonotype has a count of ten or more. The CDR3 nucleotides are TGTGCCAGCAGCCAAGGGACAGGGAGCTCCTACGAGCAGTACTTC. It encodes CASSQGTGSSYEQYF. The gene calls are TRBV4-2 and TRBJ2-7, with 8 nucleotides matching TRBD1. V lost 1 base and J lost 0; bases outside the gene matches: 2. This CDR3 spans 15 amino acids. Per the germline V gene, CDR1 is LGHNA and CDR2 is YNFKEQ.

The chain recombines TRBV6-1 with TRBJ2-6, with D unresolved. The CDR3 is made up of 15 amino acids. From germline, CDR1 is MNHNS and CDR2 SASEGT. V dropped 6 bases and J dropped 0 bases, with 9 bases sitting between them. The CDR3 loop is CASSISGSGANVLTF. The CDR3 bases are TGTGCCAGCAGCATCTCCGGCTCTGGGGCCAACGTCCTGACTTTC.

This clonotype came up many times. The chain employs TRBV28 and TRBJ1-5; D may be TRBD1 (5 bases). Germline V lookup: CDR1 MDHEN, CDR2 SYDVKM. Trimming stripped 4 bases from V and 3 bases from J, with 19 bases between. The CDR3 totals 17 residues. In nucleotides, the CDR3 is TGTGCCAGCAGTTGGTCCCTGGGGGGAGGGGACAATCAGCCCCAGCATTTT. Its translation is CASSWSLGGGDNQPQHF.

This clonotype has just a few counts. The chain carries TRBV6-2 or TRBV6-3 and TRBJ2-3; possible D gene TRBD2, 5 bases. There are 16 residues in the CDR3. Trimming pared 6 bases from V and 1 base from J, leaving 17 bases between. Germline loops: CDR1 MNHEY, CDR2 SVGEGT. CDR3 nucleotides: TGTGCCAGCAGACCAGACACACCGCGGGGCACAGATACGCAGTATTTT. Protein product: CASRPDTPRGTDTQYF.

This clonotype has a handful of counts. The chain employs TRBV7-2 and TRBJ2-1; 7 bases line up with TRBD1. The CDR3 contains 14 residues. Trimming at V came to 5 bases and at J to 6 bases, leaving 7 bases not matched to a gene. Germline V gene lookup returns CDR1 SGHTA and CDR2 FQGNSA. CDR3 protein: CASSPRQGVNEQFF. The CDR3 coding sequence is TGTGCCAGCAGCCCAAGACAGGGTGTCAATGAGCAGTTCTTC. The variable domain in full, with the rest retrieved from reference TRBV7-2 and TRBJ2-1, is GAGVSQSPSNKVTEKGKDVELRCDPISGHTALYWYRQSLGQGLEFLIYFQGNSAPDKSGLPSDRFSAERTGGSVSTLTIQRTQQEDSAVYLCASSPRQGVNEQFFGPGTRLTVL.

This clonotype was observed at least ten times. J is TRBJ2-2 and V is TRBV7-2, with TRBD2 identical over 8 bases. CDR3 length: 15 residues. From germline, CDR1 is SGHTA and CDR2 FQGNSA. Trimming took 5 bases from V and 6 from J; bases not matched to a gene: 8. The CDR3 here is CASSVLPGGAGELFF. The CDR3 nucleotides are TGTGCCAGCAGCGTCTTACCGGGAGGGGCCGGGGAGCTGTTTTTT.

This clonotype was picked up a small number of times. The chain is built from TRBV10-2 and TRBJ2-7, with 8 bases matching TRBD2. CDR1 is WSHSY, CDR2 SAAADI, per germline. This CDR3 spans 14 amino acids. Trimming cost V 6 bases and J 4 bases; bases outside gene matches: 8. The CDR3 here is CASSSAGARYEQYF. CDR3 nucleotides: TGCGCCAGCAGCTCAGCGGGAGCTCGGTACGAGCAGTACTTC.

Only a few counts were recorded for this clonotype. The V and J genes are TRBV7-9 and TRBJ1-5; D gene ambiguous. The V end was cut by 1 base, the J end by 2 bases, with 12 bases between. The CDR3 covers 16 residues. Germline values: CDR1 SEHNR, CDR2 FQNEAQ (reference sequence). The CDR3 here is CASSLVAGGGNQPQHF. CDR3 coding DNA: TGTGCCAGCAGCTTAGTTGCCGGAGGAGGCAATCAGCCCCAGCATTTT.

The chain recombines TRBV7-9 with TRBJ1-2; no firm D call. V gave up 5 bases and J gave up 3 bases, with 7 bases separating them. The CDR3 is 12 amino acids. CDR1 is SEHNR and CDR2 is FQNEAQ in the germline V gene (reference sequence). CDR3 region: CASSPEHYGYTF. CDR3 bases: TGTGCCAGCAGCCCAGAACACTATGGCTACACCTTC. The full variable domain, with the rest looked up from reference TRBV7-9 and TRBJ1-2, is DTGVSQNPRHKITKRGQNVTFRCDPISEHNRLYWYRQTLGQGPEFLTYFQNEAQLEKSRLLSDRFSAERPKGSFSTLEIQRTEQGDSAMYLCASSPEHYGYTFGSGTRLTVV.

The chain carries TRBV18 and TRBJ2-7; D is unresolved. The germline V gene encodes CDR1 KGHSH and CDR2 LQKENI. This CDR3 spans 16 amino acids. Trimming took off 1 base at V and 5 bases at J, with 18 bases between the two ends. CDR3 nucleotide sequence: TGTGCCAGCTCACCACGGGTACGACAATCCCCCCACGAGCAGTACTTC. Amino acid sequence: CASSPRVRQSPHEQYF.

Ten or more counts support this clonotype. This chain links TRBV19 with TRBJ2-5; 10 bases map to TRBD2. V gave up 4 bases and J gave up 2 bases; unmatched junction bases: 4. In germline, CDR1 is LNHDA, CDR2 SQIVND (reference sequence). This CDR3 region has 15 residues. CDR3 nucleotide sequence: TGTGCCAGTAGTAGGACTAGCGGCATTCAAGAGACCCAGTACTTC. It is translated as CASSRTSGIQETQYF.

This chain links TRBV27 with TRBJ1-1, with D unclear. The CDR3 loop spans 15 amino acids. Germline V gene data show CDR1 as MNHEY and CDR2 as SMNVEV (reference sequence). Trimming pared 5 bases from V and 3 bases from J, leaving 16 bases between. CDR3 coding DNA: TGTGCCAGCAGTGTCTCCGGGTTTGGGCACACTGAAGCTTTCTTT. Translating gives CASSVSGFGHTEAFF.

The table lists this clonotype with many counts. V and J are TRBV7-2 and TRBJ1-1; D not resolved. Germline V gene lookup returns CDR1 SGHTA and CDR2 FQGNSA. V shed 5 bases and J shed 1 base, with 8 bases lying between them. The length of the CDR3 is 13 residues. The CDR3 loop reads CASSRLQNTEAFF. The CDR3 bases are TGTGCCAGCAGCCGCCTACAGAACACTGAAGCTTTCTTT.

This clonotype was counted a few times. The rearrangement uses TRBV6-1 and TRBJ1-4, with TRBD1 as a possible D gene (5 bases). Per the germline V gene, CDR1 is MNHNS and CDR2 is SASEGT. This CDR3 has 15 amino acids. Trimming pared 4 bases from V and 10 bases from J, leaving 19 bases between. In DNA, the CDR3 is TGTGCCAGCAGTGTTTATGGGACCGGGGAGGGAAAACTGTTTTTT. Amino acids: CASSVYGTGEGKLFF.

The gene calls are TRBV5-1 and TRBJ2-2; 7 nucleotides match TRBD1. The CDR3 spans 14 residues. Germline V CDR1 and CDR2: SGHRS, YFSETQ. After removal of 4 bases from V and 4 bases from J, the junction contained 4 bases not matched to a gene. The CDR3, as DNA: TGCGCCAGCAGCCCGGGACAGCTCACCGGGGAGCTGTTTTTT. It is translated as CASSPGQLTGELFF.

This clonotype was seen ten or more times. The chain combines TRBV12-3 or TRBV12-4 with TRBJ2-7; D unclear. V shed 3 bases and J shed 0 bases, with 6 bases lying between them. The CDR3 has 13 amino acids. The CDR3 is CASSFRVSYEQYF. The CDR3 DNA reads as TGTGCCAGCAGTTTCCGGGTCTCCTACGAGCAGTACTTC.

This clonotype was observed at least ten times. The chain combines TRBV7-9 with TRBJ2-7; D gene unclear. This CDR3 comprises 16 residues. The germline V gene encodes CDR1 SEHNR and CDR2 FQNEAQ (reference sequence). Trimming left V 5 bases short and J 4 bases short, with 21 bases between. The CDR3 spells CASSPRQSVKQYEQYF. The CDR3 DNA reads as TGTGCCAGCAGCCCCCGGCAGTCAGTCAAACAGTACGAGCAGTACTTC.

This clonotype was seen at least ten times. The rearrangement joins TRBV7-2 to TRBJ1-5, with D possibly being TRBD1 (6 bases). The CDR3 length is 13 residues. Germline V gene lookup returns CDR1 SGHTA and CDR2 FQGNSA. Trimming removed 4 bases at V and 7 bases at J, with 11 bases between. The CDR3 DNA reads TGTGCCAGCAGCTACACAGGGAACCAGCCCCAGCATTTT. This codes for CASSYTGNQPQHF.